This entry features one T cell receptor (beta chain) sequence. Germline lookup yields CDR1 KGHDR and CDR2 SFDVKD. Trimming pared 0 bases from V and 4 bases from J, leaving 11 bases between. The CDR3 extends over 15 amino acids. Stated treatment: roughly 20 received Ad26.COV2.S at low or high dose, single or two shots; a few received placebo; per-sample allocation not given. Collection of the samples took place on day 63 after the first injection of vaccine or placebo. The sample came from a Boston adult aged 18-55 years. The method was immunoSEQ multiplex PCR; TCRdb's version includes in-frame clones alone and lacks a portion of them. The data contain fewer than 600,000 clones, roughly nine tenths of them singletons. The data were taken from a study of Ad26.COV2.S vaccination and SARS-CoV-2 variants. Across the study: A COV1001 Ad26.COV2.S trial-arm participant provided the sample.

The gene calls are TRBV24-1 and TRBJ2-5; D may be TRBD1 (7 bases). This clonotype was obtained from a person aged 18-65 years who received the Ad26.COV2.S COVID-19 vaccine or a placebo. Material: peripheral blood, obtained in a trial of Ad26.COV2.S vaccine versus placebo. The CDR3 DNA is TGTGCCACCAGTGATTTGCAGGGGGGAGGAGAGACCCAGTACTTC. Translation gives CATSDLQGGGETQYF.